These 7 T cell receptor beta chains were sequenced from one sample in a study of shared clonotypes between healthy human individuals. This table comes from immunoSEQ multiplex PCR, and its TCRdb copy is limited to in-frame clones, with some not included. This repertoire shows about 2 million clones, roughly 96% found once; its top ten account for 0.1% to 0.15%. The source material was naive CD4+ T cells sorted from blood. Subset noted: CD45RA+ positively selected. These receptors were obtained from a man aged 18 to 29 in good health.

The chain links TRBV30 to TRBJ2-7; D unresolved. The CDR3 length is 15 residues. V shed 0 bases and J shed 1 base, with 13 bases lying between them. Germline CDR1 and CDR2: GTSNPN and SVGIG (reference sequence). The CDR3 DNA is TGTGCCTGGAGTGTACCTGGCAGTGGGTCCTACGAGCAGTACTTC. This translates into CAWSVPGSGSYEQYF.

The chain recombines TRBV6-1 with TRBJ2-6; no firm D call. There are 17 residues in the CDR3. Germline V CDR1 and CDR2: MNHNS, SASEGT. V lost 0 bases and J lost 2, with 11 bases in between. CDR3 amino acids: CASSEAISYAGANVLTF. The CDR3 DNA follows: TGTGCCAGCAGTGAAGCGATAAGCTACGCTGGGGCCAACGTCCTGACTTTC.

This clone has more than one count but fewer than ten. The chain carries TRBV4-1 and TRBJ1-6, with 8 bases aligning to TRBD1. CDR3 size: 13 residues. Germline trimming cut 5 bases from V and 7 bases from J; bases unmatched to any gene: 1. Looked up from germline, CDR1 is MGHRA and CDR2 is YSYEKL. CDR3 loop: CASSDRGNSPLHF. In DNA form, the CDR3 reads TGCGCCAGCAGCGACAGGGGCAATTCACCCCTCCACTTT.

CDR3 DNA: TGTGCCAGCAGCCAGGGGACTAGCGGGAGGAACACCGGGGAGCTGTTTTTT. Amino acid sequence: CASSQGTSGRNTGELFF. This chain connects TRBV5-4 to TRBJ2-2, with 14 bases fitting TRBD2. This CDR3 spans 17 amino acids. Germline trimming cut 4 bases from V and 1 base from J; bases unmatched to any gene: 3. Germline lookup yields CDR1 SGHNT and CDR2 YYREEE (reference sequence).

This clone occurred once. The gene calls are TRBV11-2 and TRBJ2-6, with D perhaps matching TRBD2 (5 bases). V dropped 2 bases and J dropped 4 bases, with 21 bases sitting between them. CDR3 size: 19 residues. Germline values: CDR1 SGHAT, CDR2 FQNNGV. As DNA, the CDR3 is TGTGCCAGCAGCTTATCTAGCCTGTCACATCGCGGAGGGGCCAACGTCCTGACTTTC. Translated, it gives CASSLSSLSHRGGANVLTF. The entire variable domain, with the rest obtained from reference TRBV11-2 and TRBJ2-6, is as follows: EAGVAQSPRYKIIEKRQSVAFWCNPISGHATLYWYQQILGQGPKLLIQFQNNGVVDDSQLPKDRFSAERLKGVDSTLKIQPAKLEDSAVYLCASSLSSLSHRGGANVLTFGAGSRLTVL.

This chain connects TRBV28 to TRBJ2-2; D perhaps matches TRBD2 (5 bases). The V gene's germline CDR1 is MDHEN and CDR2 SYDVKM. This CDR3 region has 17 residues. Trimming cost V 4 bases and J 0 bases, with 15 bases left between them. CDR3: CASSSFPGKTNTGELFF. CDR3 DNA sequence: TGTGCCAGCAGTTCTTTCCCCGGGAAGACGAACACCGGGGAGCTGTTTTTT. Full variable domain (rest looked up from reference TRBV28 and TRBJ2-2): DVKVTQSSRYLVKRTGEKVFLECVQDMDHENMFWYRQDPGLGLRLIYFSYDVKMKEKGDIPEGYSVSREKKERFSLILESASTNQTSMYLCASSSFPGKTNTGELFFGEGSRLTVL.

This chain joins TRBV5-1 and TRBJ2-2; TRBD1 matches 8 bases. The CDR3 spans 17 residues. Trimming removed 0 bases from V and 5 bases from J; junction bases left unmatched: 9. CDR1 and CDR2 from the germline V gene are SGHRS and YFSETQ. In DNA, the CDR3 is TGCGCCAGCAGCTTGGGGCATATTCGGACAGGGACCGGGGAGCTGTTTTTT. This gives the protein CASSLGHIRTGTGELFF. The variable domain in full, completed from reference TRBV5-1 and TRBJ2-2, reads KAGVTQTPRYLIKTRGQQVTLSCSPISGHRSVSWYQQTPGQGLQFLFEYFSETQRNKGNFPGRFSGRQFSNSRSEMNVSTLELGDSALYLCASSLGHIRTGTGELFFGEGSRLTVL.